This TCR beta chain derives from a study of blood T cells in healthy people across ages. Through a sample-barcoded 5' primer and a J-beta primer mix, a second PCR was run for roughly 6 to 11 cycles. Each CDR3 protein gets one entry after TCRdb re-called the 5' RACE reads with MiXCR. The sample lists roughly 1.6 million distinct CDR3 sequences; roughly 32% were seen once. CDR3 length equals 11 residues. Per the germline V gene, CDR1 is SGHDN and CDR2 is FVKESK. Between the trimmed V and J ends, which lost 4 bases and 7 bases, there was a span of 4 bases. This rearrangement joins TRBV14 to TRBJ1-4; D is uncertain. This TCR was recovered from a woman younger than 45 in good health. The sequencing sample was made of blood. This CDR3 reads CASSPIEKLFF. The CDR3 bases are TGTGCCAGCAGCCCTATTGAAAAACTGTTTTTT.